Presented here are 3 T cell receptor beta chains from one specimen sequenced in a study of T cells in Graves' hyperthyroidism and ophthalmopathy. RNA transcripts gave rise to amplified TCR beta CDR3 regions. The HTBI primer set drove a first-round RT-PCR of the TCR CDR3. TCRdb fed the multiplex PCR reads into MiXCR, producing one record per CDR3 protein. The repertoire holds about 590,000 distinct CDR3 sequences, with 15% to 19% as singletons. Sequencing was performed on blood. These receptors originate from a woman in her 30s with Graves' hyperthyroidism.

The rearrangement links TRBV9 to TRBJ2-1; 13 bases map to TRBD2. The trim removed 3 bases at V and 2 bases at J, leaving 5 bases unmatched. The CDR3 has 17 amino acids. Germline V gives CDR1 SGDLS, CDR2 YYNGEE. The CDR3 here is CASSGRTSGSPYNEQFF. The DNA of the CDR3 is TGTGCCAGCAGCGGCAGGACTAGCGGGAGTCCCTACAATGAGCAGTTCTTC.

The table lists this clonotype with many counts. The chain links TRBV12-3 or TRBV12-4 to TRBJ2-1; TRBD2 aligns across 8 bases. This CDR3 is built from 15 residues. V trimming: 6 bases; J trimming: 5 bases; junction bases outside the gene matches: 9. The CDR3 loop reads CASRYQPGLDNEQFF. The CDR3 coding sequence is TGTGCCAGCAGATACCAACCGGGACTAGACAATGAGCAGTTCTTC.

This clonotype was counted between two and nine times. This chain connects TRBV20-1 to TRBJ1-1; possible D gene TRBD1, 6 bases. From germline, CDR1 is DFQATT and CDR2 SNEGSKA (reference sequence). With 5 bases removed from V and 1 base from J, the gap between germline ends came to 17 bases. The CDR3 length is 15 residues. CDR3 sequence: CSAQYAGRGNTEAFF. The CDR3 DNA reads TGCAGTGCTCAATATGCGGGCAGGGGGAACACTGAAGCTTTCTTT.